This T cell receptor (beta chain) comes out of a study of neurological immune-mediated disorders. Trimming removed 3 bases from V and 1 base from J, with 18 bases in between. This CDR3 is 17 amino acids long. The sample holds many counts of this clonotype. TCRdb re-analysed the 5' RACE reads in MiXCR, keeping a single row per CDR3 protein. The top ten clones hold approximately 8.7% of a sample with some 37,000 distinct CDR3 sequences, approximately 4.4% of them seen once. This receptor was taken from a man aged 18-30 years in good health. The gene calls are TRBV12-3 or TRBV12-4 and TRBJ1-1; a weak D match, TRBD1 (5 bases). Sequenced sample: CD4+ T cells from blood. The CDR3 reads CASSLWGRGRRNTEAFF. CDR3 in DNA: TGTGCCAGCAGTTTGTGGGGCCGGGGCAGGAGGAACACTGAAGCTTTCTTT.